The 27 T cell receptor beta chains below all came from one sample that was sequenced in a study of shared clonotypes between healthy human individuals. Some clones are missing from TCRdb's copy, which holds only in-frame ones; the method was immunoSEQ multiplex PCR. This table holds 1.5 million to 1.9 million clones, approximately 98% found once. The sample comprised naive CD4+ T cells sorted from blood. Subset described: CD45RA+ positively selected. The receptors here all came from a man aged 25 to 45 in good health.

The chain is built from TRBV10-1 and TRBJ2-5; the D is unclear. V gave up 2 bases and J gave up 5 bases, with 15 bases separating them. CDR1 WNHNN and CDR2 SYGVQD come from the germline V gene (reference sequence). This CDR3 has 15 amino acids. CDR3 loop: CASSEGRRLGETQYF. The CDR3 DNA follows: TGCGCCAGCAGTGAGGGTCGCCGCCTAGGGGAGACCCAGTACTTC.

This chain links TRBV11-2 with TRBJ2-7; 8 positions match TRBD2. The CDR3 spans 15 residues. CDR1 and CDR2 from the germline V gene are SGHAT and FQNNGV. J lost 3 bases, V lost 1 base, and 5 bases had no gene match. The CDR3 loop reads CASSLGGGRFYEQYF. The CDR3 DNA reads TGTGCCAGCAGCTTAGGCGGCGGGAGGTTCTACGAGCAGTACTTC. Together with reference TRBV11-2 and TRBJ2-7, the CDR3 gives the full variable domain: EAGVAQSPRYKIIEKRQSVAFWCNPISGHATLYWYQQILGQGPKLLIQFQNNGVVDDSQLPKDRFSAERLKGVDSTLKIQPAKLEDSAVYLCASSLGGGRFYEQYFGPGTRLTVT.

The chain joins TRBV28 to TRBJ2-7, with D unclear. V gave up 5 bases and J gave up 1 base, with 6 bases separating them. This CDR3 region has 12 residues. Germline CDR1 is MDHEN and CDR2 is SYDVKM. The CDR3 is CASSAFSYEQYF. CDR3 nucleotides: TGTGCCAGCAGTGCCTTTTCCTACGAGCAGTACTTC.

The chain recombines TRBV11-2 with TRBJ2-5; D assignment may be TRBD1 or TRBD2 (6 bases each). The V end was cut by 5 bases, the J end by 5 bases, with 15 bases between. Germline CDR1 reads SGHAT; CDR2 reads FQNNGV. CDR3 size: 14 residues. CDR3: CASSPLGGGETQYF. In nucleotides, the CDR3 is TGTGCCAGCAGCCCTCTAGGGGGAGGTGAGACCCAGTACTTC.

J is TRBJ2-7 and V is TRBV10-2; the D call may be TRBD1 or TRBD2 (6 bases each). The V end lost 7 bases, the J end lost 4 bases, and 17 bases lay between the germline ends. The CDR3 consists of 14 residues. Germline V gives CDR1 WSHSY, CDR2 SAAADI. This CDR3 reads CASKEGESGYEQYF. CDR3 nucleotides: TGCGCCAGCAAGGAGGGGGAATCGGGTTACGAGCAGTACTTC.

This chain joins TRBV28 and TRBJ1-1; no definite D call. The V end was cut by 2 bases, the J end by 4 bases, with 8 bases between. Germline CDR1 reads MDHEN; CDR2 reads SYDVKM. The CDR3 covers 13 residues. This CDR3 reads CASSLTGSTEAFF. DNA of the CDR3: TGTGCCAGCAGTTTAACGGGGTCCACTGAAGCTTTCTTT.

The rearrangement links TRBV27 to TRBJ2-1; 12 nucleotides agree with TRBD2. Unmatched junction bases numbered 10, after V lost 0 bases and J lost 4 bases. The germline gives CDR1 MNHEY, CDR2 SMNVEV (reference sequence). The CDR3 extends over 19 amino acids. CDR3 loop: CASSLSPSSGRAVYNEQFF. CDR3 in DNA: TGTGCCAGCAGTTTATCTCCGTCTAGCGGGAGGGCCGTGTACAATGAGCAGTTCTTC.

This rearrangement joins TRBV15 to TRBJ2-1; 8 bases align to TRBD1. The junction had 19 bases not matched to a gene; V was cut back by 3 bases and J by 6 bases. The CDR3 consists of 19 residues. Germline CDR1 is LNHNV and CDR2 is YYDKDF (reference sequence). In nucleotides, the CDR3 is TGTGCCACCAGCAGTCTCCCGGACTTGGACAGGGTTTTGGTCAATGAGCAGTTCTTC. Its translation is CATSSLPDLDRVLVNEQFF.

This chain joins TRBV10-3 and TRBJ1-1; D is possibly TRBD1 (5 bases). Germline CDR1 ENHRY, CDR2 SYGVKD. This CDR3 is 13 amino acids long. The V gene lost 10 bases and the J gene lost 1 base, with 13 bases spanning the gap. The chain's CDR3 is CATRGNANTEAFF. In nucleotides, the CDR3 is TGTGCCACCCGGGGCAATGCGAACACTGAAGCTTTCTTT.

The chain carries TRBV6-1 and TRBJ2-2, with 11 bases lining up with TRBD2. The length of the CDR3 is 15 residues. The V segment lost 10 bases and the J segment 4 bases; nucleotides outside the gene matches: 8. The germline CDR1 and CDR2 sequences are MNHNS and SASEGT. The CDR3 loop reads CATRGLADSTGELFF. CDR3 sequence (DNA): TGTGCCACGAGGGGACTAGCGGATTCCACCGGGGAGCTGTTTTTT.

The count of this clone is one. This chain uses TRBV11-2 with TRBJ1-4; 8 nucleotides match TRBD1. From germline, CDR1 is SGHAT and CDR2 FQNNGV. The CDR3 has 15 amino acids. The trim removed 7 bases at V and 5 bases at J, leaving 9 bases unmatched. The CDR3 protein is CASIKGTGRNEKLFF. The CDR3 DNA sequence: TGTGCCAGCATCAAAGGGACAGGTCGAAATGAAAAACTGTTTTTT.

The J gene is TRBJ2-3, the V gene TRBV10-3; 7 bases agree with TRBD1. V was clipped by 4 bases and J by 0 bases; unmatched bases: 7. CDR1 and CDR2 from the germline V gene are ENHRY and SYGVKD. This CDR3 comprises 16 residues. The CDR3 DNA sequence: TGTGCCATCAGTGCGACACAGGGGCCTAGCACAGATACGCAGTATTTT. It yields the protein CAISATQGPSTDTQYF.

The chain employs TRBV7-8 and TRBJ2-5; D is possibly TRBD2 (5 bases). CDR1 is SGHVS and CDR2 is FQNEAQ in the germline V gene. V lost 5 bases and J lost 4, with 11 bases in between. The CDR3 sequence is 13 residues long. The CDR3 DNA reads TGTGCCAGCAGCCCACTAGATCCAGAGACCCAGTACTTC. Encoded protein: CASSPLDPETQYF.

The chain uses TRBV5-4 and TRBJ2-1, with 8 nucleotides matching TRBD2. The CDR3 consists of 15 residues. The germline V gene has CDR1 SGHNT and CDR2 YYREEE (reference sequence). V was clipped by 4 bases and J by 0 bases; unmatched bases: 3. The chain's CDR3 is CASSISGASYNEQFF. The CDR3 DNA sequence: TGTGCCAGCAGCATTAGCGGGGCCTCCTACAATGAGCAGTTCTTC.

A remark on this clone: A read error may produce the germline difference seen at one junction end. The chain is built from TRBV9 and TRBJ2-7; D uncertain. In germline, CDR1 is SGDLS, CDR2 YYNGEE. This CDR3 has 14 amino acids. CDR3 sequence (DNA): TGTGCCAGCAGCGTAGGGCAAACCTCCAACGAGCAGTACTTC. Translated: CASSVGQTSNEQYF.

The chain links TRBV9 to TRBJ2-3, with D unclear. Germline CDR1 is SGDLS and CDR2 is YYNGEE. V lost 4 bases and J lost 2, with 5 bases in between. This CDR3 comprises 12 residues. CDR3 DNA sequence: TGTGCCAGCAGCTTCTACACAGATACGCAGTATTTT. This sequence encodes CASSFYTDTQYF. The full variable domain, completed using reference TRBV9 and TRBJ2-3, is DSGVTQTPKHLITATGQRVTLRCSPRSGDLSVYWYQQSLDQGLQFLIQYYNGEERAKGNILERFSAQQFPDLHSELNLSSLELGDSALYFCASSFYTDTQYFGPGTRLTVL.

V is TRBV11-2 and J is TRBJ2-5; 10 positions match TRBD1. In germline, CDR1 is SGHAT, CDR2 FQNNGV. Losses at the gene ends were 5 bases for V and 5 bases for J; bases not matched to a gene: 8. The CDR3 consists of 15 residues. The CDR3 DNA reads as TGTGCCAGCAGCCGGGACAGGGGATGGTTCGAGACCCAGTACTTC. Its protein is CASSRDRGWFETQYF.

The chain has TRBV7-2 and TRBJ2-1; D gene ambiguous. The length of the CDR3 is 15 residues. Deletions cut 5 bases from V and 5 bases from J, with 16 bases between. Germline V CDR1 and CDR2: SGHTA, FQGNSA. The CDR3 DNA is TGTGCCAGCAGCCCTCTGGATCGTGGGAACAATGAGCAGTTCTTC. Amino acid sequence: CASSPLDRGNNEQFF.

The chain recombines TRBV2 with TRBJ1-2; a weak D match, TRBD1 (6 bases). The V and J ends lost 7 bases and 4 bases respectively, with 10 bases between them. This CDR3 has 12 amino acids. The V gene's germline CDR1 is SNHLY and CDR2 FYNNEI. The DNA for the CDR3 is TGTGCCAGCAATGTCAGGGGCTATGGCTACACCTTC. It is translated as CASNVRGYGYTF.

The chain has TRBV4-2 and TRBJ2-7, with TRBD2 matching over 13 bases. Germline lookup yields CDR1 LGHNA and CDR2 YNFKEQ. The length of the CDR3 is 16 residues. Germline trimming cut 4 bases from V and 4 bases from J; bases unmatched to any gene: 7. CDR3 in DNA: TGTGCCAGCAGCCTTGAACTAGCGGGAGGGATTTACGAGCAGTACTTC. It yields the protein CASSLELAGGIYEQYF.

In its sample, this clone was seen once. The junction shows a germline mismatch at one end, possibly a read error. The chain's CDR3 is CATTPTGGTVELFF. CDR3 bases: TGTGCCACCACCCCAACTGGGGGCACCGTGGAGCTGTTTTTT. The chain links TRBV15 to TRBJ2-2, with D possibly TRBD1 on 6 matching bases. The V gene's germline CDR1 is LNHNV and CDR2 YYDKDF (reference sequence). The CDR3 consists of 14 residues. Drawing the rest from reference TRBV15 and TRBJ2-2, the complete variable domain is DAMVIQNPRYQVTQFGKPVTLSCSQTLNHNVMYWYQQKSSQAPKLLFHYYDKDFNNEADTPDNFQSRRPNTSFCFLDIRSPGLGDTAMYLCATTPTGGTVELFFGEGSRLTVL.

V usage is TRBV9 and J usage is TRBJ2-2; 7 bases are a match to TRBD1. V was pared by 4 bases and J by 7 bases, with 13 bases of the junction left unmatched. The germline V gene encodes CDR1 SGDLS and CDR2 YYNGEE. The CDR3 runs 16 residues. DNA of the CDR3: TGTGCCAGCAGCCTGGGGGCCGGACAGGTCGTCGGGGAGCTGTTTTTT. It encodes CASSLGAGQVVGELFF. The variable domain in full, completed from reference TRBV9 and TRBJ2-2, reads DSGVTQTPKHLITATGQRVTLRCSPRSGDLSVYWYQQSLDQGLQFLIQYYNGEERAKGNILERFSAQQFPDLHSELNLSSLELGDSALYFCASSLGAGQVVGELFFGEGSRLTVL.

The chain is built from TRBV5-1 and TRBJ2-1, with D perhaps being TRBD1 or TRBD2 (5 bases each). The V gene lost 4 bases and the J gene lost 7 bases, with 12 bases spanning the gap. The CDR3 is 13 residues long. CDR1 and CDR2 (germline): SGHRS, YFSETQ. Here the CDR3 reads CASSGDPSNEQFF. CDR3 DNA: TGCGCCAGCAGCGGGGACCCATCAAATGAGCAGTTCTTC. The full variable domain, with the rest looked up from reference TRBV5-1 and TRBJ2-1, is KAGVTQTPRYLIKTRGQQVTLSCSPISGHRSVSWYQQTPGQGLQFLFEYFSETQRNKGNFPGRFSGRQFSNSRSEMNVSTLELGDSALYLCASSGDPSNEQFFGPGTRLTVL.

This chain joins TRBV28 and TRBJ1-2; D remains unclear. The germline CDR1 and CDR2 sequences are MDHEN and SYDVKM. V gave up 4 bases and J gave up 0 bases, with 12 bases separating them. The CDR3 is 15 residues long. CDR3 in amino acids: CASSSGGRTNYGYTF. The CDR3 DNA reads as TGTGCCAGCAGTTCGGGAGGACGGACTAACTATGGCTACACCTTC.

The CDR3 region has the DNA TGTGCCAGCTCACCAAGGACAGCAGATACGCAGTATTTT. Its protein product is CASSPRTADTQYF. This rearrangement joins TRBV18 to TRBJ2-3, with D possibly being TRBD1 (6 bases). Germline values: CDR1 KGHSH, CDR2 LQKENI. This CDR3 spans 13 amino acids. V was pared by 2 bases and J by 4 bases, with 7 bases between. Full variable domain (missing parts from reference TRBV18 and TRBJ2-3): NAGVMQNPRHLVRRRGQEARLRCSPMKGHSHVYWYRQLPEEGLKFMVYLQKENIIDESGMPKERFSAEFPKEGPSILRIQQVVRGDSAAYFCASSPRTADTQYFGPGTRLTVL.

This chain connects TRBV5-1 to TRBJ1-4; D is perhaps TRBD1 (6 bases). The V end lost 4 bases, the J end lost 4 bases, and 14 bases lay between the germline ends. CDR1 SGHRS and CDR2 YFSETQ come from the germline V gene. This CDR3 is 15 amino acids long. CDR3 nucleotide sequence: TGCGCCAGCAGCGGCAGGGGCCGCATTAATGAAAAACTGTTTTTT. This gives the protein CASSGRGRINEKLFF. The full variable domain, rest sourced from reference TRBV5-1 and TRBJ1-4, is KAGVTQTPRYLIKTRGQQVTLSCSPISGHRSVSWYQQTPGQGLQFLFEYFSETQRNKGNFPGRFSGRQFSNSRSEMNVSTLELGDSALYLCASSGRGRINEKLFFGSGTQLSVL.

The rearrangement joins TRBV9 to TRBJ2-2; 7 bases are a match to TRBD2. This CDR3 spans 16 amino acids. From germline, CDR1 is SGDLS and CDR2 YYNGEE. V was clipped by 0 bases and J by 1 base; unmatched bases: 3. For the CDR3, the DNA is TGTGCCAGCAGCGTAGCTGAGCGGGGGAACACCGGGGAGCTGTTTTTT. It translates to CASSVAERGNTGELFF.